These 18 T cell receptor beta chains were all obtained from the same sample, sequenced in a study of graft-versus-host responses after intestinal transplantation. Method: immunoSEQ multiplex PCR; TCRdb's copy keeps in-frame clones and lacks some. This sample has 75,000 to 100,000 clones; roughly 90% occur once, and the top ten carry around 0.17%. Their antigens remain unidentified. The sample here was unstimulated CD4+ T cells sorted from spleen or lymph node cells, taken before intestinal transplant. These receptors all come from a human donor who received an intestinal transplant.

This clone was seen only once. This chain joins TRBV19 and TRBJ1-5, with D hard to call. Trimming shortened V by 1 base and J by 0 bases, and 7 bases separated the two germline ends. CDR1 is LNHDA, CDR2 SQIVND, per germline (reference sequence). The CDR3 covers 15 residues. DNA for the CDR3: TGTGCCAGTAGTATAGGAGGGTATAGCAATCAGCCCCAGCATTTT. It translates to CASSIGGYSNQPQHF. Full variable domain (missing parts from reference TRBV19 and TRBJ1-5): DGGITQSPKYLFRKEGQNVTLSCEQNLNHDAMYWYRQDPGQGLRLIYYSQIVNDFQKGDIAEGYSVSREKKESFPLTVTSAQKNPTAFYLCASSIGGYSNQPQHFGDGTRLSIL.

The J gene is TRBJ2-1, the V gene TRBV5-6; 8 bases fit TRBD2. Trimming removed 2 bases from V and 2 bases from J; junction bases left unmatched: 3. The CDR3 runs 15 residues. Germline V lookup: CDR1 SGHDT, CDR2 YYEEEE. CDR3 residues: CASSFLSGTYNEQFF. Written as DNA, the CDR3 is TGTGCCAGCAGCTTCCTTAGCGGGACCTACAATGAGCAGTTCTTC.

In this sample, this clone turned up once. The chain joins TRBV2 to TRBJ1-2; D call uncertain. The CDR3 runs to 15 residues. Between the trimmed V and J ends, which lost 7 bases and 5 bases, there was a span of 20 bases. CDR1 is SNHLY, CDR2 FYNNEI, per germline. For the CDR3, the DNA is TGTGCCAGCACCCGCGACAAAATTAACCCATATGGCTACACCTTC. Translating it yields CASTRDKINPYGYTF. The full variable domain, with the rest looked up from reference TRBV2 and TRBJ1-2, is EPEVTQTPSHQVTQMGQEVILRCVPISNHLYFYWYRQILGQKVEFLVSFYNNEISEKSEIFDDQFSVERPDGSNFTLKIRSTKLEDSAMYFCASTRDKINPYGYTFGSGTRLTVV.

The rearrangement joins TRBV30 to TRBJ1-5; 7 bases line up with TRBD1. The CDR3 has 13 amino acids. The V gene end was trimmed by 5 bases and the J gene end by 4 bases; junction bases not matched to a gene: 5. The V gene's germline CDR1 is GTSNPN and CDR2 SVGIG (reference sequence). In nucleotides, the CDR3 is TGTGCCTGGTCGGGACAGAAGAATCAGCCCCAGCATTTT. Its protein is CAWSGQKNQPQHF.

The V gene is TRBV6-5, the J gene TRBJ1-1, with 7 bases fitting TRBD1. V gave up 5 bases and J gave up 1 base; unmatched junction bases: 7. Germline lookup yields CDR1 MNHEY and CDR2 SVGAGI. This CDR3 is built from 15 residues. The CDR3 sequence: CASSAQGRENTEAFF. The CDR3 nucleotides read TGTGCCAGCAGTGCACAGGGGCGGGAGAACACTGAAGCTTTCTTT.

CDR3 amino acids: CASSLPGQGLYGYTF. The CDR3 nucleotides are TGTGCCAGTAGTTTGCCGGGACAGGGCCTCTATGGCTACACCTTC. This sequence joins TRBV19 and TRBJ1-2; 9 bases align to TRBD1. J was trimmed by 4 bases and V by 5 bases; bases with no gene match: 8. Germline loops: CDR1 LNHDA, CDR2 SQIVND (reference sequence). The CDR3 contains 15 residues.

Notes on this clone: Other nucleotide sequences in the sample specify the same CDR3. This sequence joins TRBV5-1 and TRBJ2-5; no definite D call. The V gene lost 1 base and the J gene lost 3 bases, with 4 bases spanning the gap. This CDR3 is built from 12 residues. CDR1 is SGHRS and CDR2 is YFSETQ in the germline V gene. The CDR3 bases are TGCGCCAGCAGCTTGACAGAAGAGACCCAGTACTTC. Amino acid sequence: CASSLTEETQYF.

This chain joins TRBV4-1 and TRBJ2-1; 7 nucleotides agree with TRBD2. Per the germline V gene, CDR1 is MGHRA and CDR2 is YSYEKL. The CDR3 extends over 17 amino acids. Losses at the gene ends were 0 bases for V and 0 bases for J; bases not matched to a gene: 5. This CDR3 is CASSQDSGASSYNEQFF. CDR3 nucleotides: TGCGCCAGCAGCCAAGACAGCGGGGCTAGCTCCTACAATGAGCAGTTCTTC.

The chain has TRBV5-1 and TRBJ1-2, with TRBD1 matching over 8 bases. V trimming: 0 bases; J trimming: 6 bases; junction bases outside the gene matches: 7. The length of the CDR3 is 15 residues. Germline V gene lookup returns CDR1 SGHRS and CDR2 YFSETQ. The CDR3 coding sequence is TGCGCCAGCAGCTTGGCCGGCAGGGGGCAAGATGGCTACACCTTC. Translated: CASSLAGRGQDGYTF.

The genes are TRBV10-3 and TRBJ1-1; D is perhaps TRBD1 (5 bases). The V gene lost 8 bases and the J gene lost 0 bases, with 10 bases spanning the gap. This CDR3 comprises 13 residues. The germline V gene has CDR1 ENHRY and CDR2 SYGVKD. The CDR3 coding sequence is TGTGCCATCGGAAGGGACTTGAACACTGAAGCTTTCTTT. Protein product: CAIGRDLNTEAFF.

The chain combines TRBV28 with TRBJ2-7; 13 nucleotides align to TRBD2. The V segment lost 7 bases and the J segment 2 bases; nucleotides outside the gene matches: 8. From germline, CDR1 is MDHEN and CDR2 SYDVKM. The CDR3 totals 16 residues. The CDR3 spells CASTRTSGRPTYEQYF. In nucleotides, the CDR3 is TGTGCCAGCACCCGGACTAGCGGGAGACCTACCTACGAGCAGTACTTC. Complete variable domain (other parts from reference TRBV28 and TRBJ2-7): DVKVTQSSRYLVKRTGEKVFLECVQDMDHENMFWYRQDPGLGLRLIYFSYDVKMKEKGDIPEGYSVSREKKERFSLILESASTNQTSMYLCASTRTSGRPTYEQYFGPGTRLTVT.

In its sample, this clone was seen many times. This rearrangement joins TRBV6-6 to TRBJ1-2; 7 nucleotides agree with TRBD1. This CDR3 spans 12 amino acids. Germline V CDR1 and CDR2: MNHNY, SVGAGI (reference sequence). V shed 0 bases and J 8 bases; nucleotides not matched to a gene: 0. This chain's CDR3 is CASSYSGGGYTF. CDR3 bases: TGTGCCAGCAGTTACTCAGGGGGCGGCTACACCTTC.

The V and J genes are TRBV5-1 and TRBJ2-5; 7 nucleotides line up with TRBD1. The CDR3 sequence is 17 residues long. V shed 4 bases, J shed 2 bases, and the junction held 14 bases outside the gene matches. CDR1 is SGHRS, CDR2 YFSETQ, per germline. The CDR3 here is CASSLLQGFLTQETQYF. The CDR3 nucleotides read TGCGCCAGCAGCCTTTTACAGGGGTTCTTAACACAAGAGACCCAGTACTTC. The complete variable domain, with remaining parts taken from reference TRBV5-1 and TRBJ2-5, reads KAGVTQTPRYLIKTRGQQVTLSCSPISGHRSVSWYQQTPGQGLQFLFEYFSETQRNKGNFPGRFSGRQFSNSRSEMNVSTLELGDSALYLCASSLLQGFLTQETQYFGPGTRLLVL.

The gene calls are TRBV5-1 and TRBJ2-7; D not resolved. Germline V CDR1 and CDR2: SGHRS, YFSETQ. The CDR3 runs to 12 residues. Trimming stripped 1 base from V and 3 bases from J, with 5 bases between. The CDR3 nucleotides read TGCGCCAGCAGCTTGCCGGGCTACGAGCAGTACTTC. Translating it yields CASSLPGYEQYF.

The gene calls are TRBV28 and TRBJ2-7; 9 nucleotides agree with TRBD1. The CDR3 is made up of 15 amino acids. CDR1 MDHEN and CDR2 SYDVKM come from the germline V gene. After removal of 5 bases from V and 4 bases from J, the junction contained 9 bases not matched to a gene. The CDR3 DNA is TGTGCCAGCAGTCCTCAGACAGGGGGGAAATACGAGCAGTACTTC. This gives the protein CASSPQTGGKYEQYF. The full variable domain, completed using reference TRBV28 and TRBJ2-7, is DVKVTQSSRYLVKRTGEKVFLECVQDMDHENMFWYRQDPGLGLRLIYFSYDVKMKEKGDIPEGYSVSREKKERFSLILESASTNQTSMYLCASSPQTGGKYEQYFGPGTRLTVT.

V and J are TRBV5-1 and TRBJ1-2, with 10 bases matching TRBD1. V shed 3 bases and J 12 bases; nucleotides not matched to a gene: 11. Per the germline V gene, CDR1 is SGHRS and CDR2 is YFSETQ. The CDR3 is 14 residues long. CDR3 bases: TGCGCCAGCAGCTCGGGACAGGGGCTAAACCTCCACACCTTC. Translated, it gives CASSSGQGLNLHTF.

The chain combines TRBV6-6 with TRBJ1-5, with 8 positions matching TRBD1. V trimming: 6 bases; J trimming: 5 bases; junction bases outside the gene matches: 6. CDR3 length: 14 amino acids. In germline, CDR1 is MNHNY, CDR2 SVGAGI (reference sequence). CDR3 in DNA: TGTGCCAGCAGAACCACAGGGGGGGATCAGCCCCAGCATTTT. This sequence encodes CASRTTGGDQPQHF.

The V and J genes are TRBV4-2 and TRBJ2-5; D unresolved. The J call may not be correct, given that the DNA end is closer to TRBJ2-7. Germline V gene sequence: CDR1 LGHNA, CDR2 YNFKEQ. The CDR3 length is 12 residues. CDR3 bases: TGTGCCAGCAGCCAAGACACCTACGAGCAGTACTTC. This encodes CASSQDTYEQYF.